The clone carrying this T cell receptor beta chain was counted ten times or more. TCRdb used MiXCR to reprocess the 5' RACE reads, holding one entry per CDR3 protein. The sample records about 48,000 distinct CDR3 sequences, about 9.4% being singletons. These data are taken from a study of neurological immune-mediated disorders. Trimming pared 2 bases from V and 8 bases from J, leaving 17 bases between. There are 14 residues in the CDR3. Looked up from germline, CDR1 is SGHRS and CDR2 is YFSETQ. The receptor comes from a woman aged 40 to 50 with HTLV-1-associated myelopathy (HAM/TSP). The sequencing sample was made of PBMCs. The chain joins TRBV5-1 to TRBJ2-7; the D is unclear. CDR3 protein: CASSFPLEPTQQYF. The CDR3 bases are TGCGCCAGCAGCTTTCCGCTAGAGCCTACGCAGCAGTACTTC.